These T cell receptor beta chains were read from a single sample in a study of technical replicates of blood from several donors. Clones were read by immunoSEQ multiplex PCR, and TCRdb kept only the in-frame ones, dropping some. The table has tens of thousands of clones, roughly 90% seen once; the top ten hold roughly 4.5%. Sequencing was carried out using PBMCs. The receptors were sampled from a human donor in good health. Some clones in this sample may be carry-over from other donors' samples. The CDR3 runs from the conserved cysteine through the conserved F or W. A D gene is named only where the DNA matches it firmly. Clone size is given for some rows only: seen once, a few or many times, or a class if the clone is expanded.

j_call: TRBJ1-6
clone_size: NA
v_call: TRBV19
d_call: NA
cdr3_nt: TGTGCCAGTAGTATGACGGGGAGGCGGGATAATTCACCCCTCCACTTT
cdr3_aa: CASSMTGRRDNSPLHF

j_call: TRBJ2-1
clone_size: NA
v_call: TRBV4-1
d_call: TRBD2
cdr3_nt: TGCGCCAGCAGCCTAATAGCGGGGTCTTACAATGAGCAGTTCTTC
cdr3_aa: CASSLIAGSYNEQFF

j_call: TRBJ2-5
clone_size: NA
v_call: TRBV5-6
d_call: NA
cdr3_nt: TGTGCCAGCAGCTTGGATGGGGCAGGTTGGGCAGAGACCCAGTACTTC
cdr3_aa: CASSLDGAGWAETQYF

j_call: TRBJ2-3
clone_size: NA
v_call: TRBV7-9
d_call: NA
cdr3_nt: TGTGCCAGCGATCAAGGAGTTATAGATACGCAGTATTTT
cdr3_aa: CASDQGVIDTQYF

j_call: TRBJ2-2
clone_size: NA
v_call: TRBV9
d_call: TRBD2
cdr3_nt: TGTGCCAGCAGCGTAGCTAGCGGGGGGGCTGGCACCGGGGAGCTGTTTTTT
cdr3_aa: CASSVASGGAGTGELFF

j_call: TRBJ2-3
clone_size: NA
v_call: TRBV2
d_call: TRBD2
cdr3_nt: TGTGCCAGCAGCTTACGGACTAGCGGGGTCACAGATACGCAGTATTTT
cdr3_aa: CASSLRTSGVTDTQYF

j_call: TRBJ2-7
clone_size: NA
v_call: TRBV28
d_call: NA
cdr3_nt: TGTGCCAGCAGTTTTCTCTACGAGCAGTACTTC
cdr3_aa: CASSFLYEQYF

j_call: TRBJ1-4
clone_size: NA
v_call: TRBV4-1
d_call: NA
cdr3_nt: TGCGCCAGCAGCCAGGCAGTTGAAAAACTGTTTTTT
cdr3_aa: CASSQAVEKLFF

j_call: TRBJ2-2
clone_size: few
v_call: TRBV7-3
d_call: TRBD2
cdr3_nt: TGTGCCAGCAGCTTAATTGGACTAGCAAACACCGGGGAGCTGTTTTTT
cdr3_aa: CASSLIGLANTGELFF

j_call: TRBJ2-3
clone_size: NA
v_call: TRBV7-6
d_call: TRBD1
cdr3_nt: TGTGCCAGCAGCTTAGGCAGGGGGCAGGATACGCAGTATTTT
cdr3_aa: CASSLGRGQDTQYF

j_call: TRBJ2-7
clone_size: NA
v_call: TRBV7-2
d_call: NA
cdr3_nt: TGTGCCAGCAGCTTAGGTGGGGGGTCCCACGAGCAGTACTTC
cdr3_aa: CASSLGGGSHEQYF

j_call: TRBJ2-7
clone_size: NA
v_call: TRBV6-5
d_call: NA
cdr3_nt: TGTGCCAGCAGTTTTACACGGGGGGCTTCCTACGAGCAGTACTTC
cdr3_aa: CASSFTRGASYEQYF

j_call: TRBJ2-4
clone_size: NA
v_call: TRBV5-1
d_call: TRBD2
cdr3_nt: TGCGCCAGCAGCCCAGCGGGAGAGGGCATTCAGTACTTC
cdr3_aa: CASSPAGEGIQYF

j_call: TRBJ1-4
clone_size: NA
v_call: TRBV9
d_call: NA
cdr3_nt: TGTGCCAGCAGCGTAGGTCCGGGGAGAGCTAATGAAAAACTGTTTTTT
cdr3_aa: CASSVGPGRANEKLFF

j_call: TRBJ2-6
clone_size: NA
v_call: TRBV5-4
d_call: NA
cdr3_nt: TGTGCCAGCAGCTCTGCCGGTGAGGCCAACGTCCTGACTTTC
cdr3_aa: CASSSAGEANVLTF

j_call: TRBJ2-5
clone_size: NA
v_call: TRBV5-1
d_call: TRBD1
cdr3_nt: TGCGCCAGCAGCTCCGGGACAGGCAGGGAGACCCAGTACTTC
cdr3_aa: CASSSGTGRETQYF

j_call: TRBJ1-1
clone_size: NA
v_call: TRBV9
d_call: NA
cdr3_nt: TGTGCCAGCGGCAGGGAAGGGTATAACACTGAAGCTTTCTTT
cdr3_aa: CASGREGYNTEAFF

j_call: TRBJ2-5
clone_size: NA
v_call: TRBV14
d_call: NA
cdr3_nt: TGTGCCAGCAGCCAAGAGCTACAGATGACCCAGTACTTC
cdr3_aa: CASSQELQMTQYF

j_call: TRBJ1-1
clone_size: few
v_call: TRBV7-9
d_call: NA
cdr3_nt: TGTGCCAGCAGCCGGGATGTAGGGAAGAACACTGAAGCTTTCTTT
cdr3_aa: CASSRDVGKNTEAFF

j_call: TRBJ2-1
clone_size: NA
v_call: TRBV27
d_call: NA
cdr3_nt: TGTGCCAGCAGAATGGACAGTTTGTCCTACAATGAGCAGTTCTTC
cdr3_aa: CASRMDSLSYNEQFF

j_call: TRBJ2-1
clone_size: NA
v_call: TRBV11-2
d_call: TRBD2
cdr3_nt: TGTGCCAGCAGCCCTAGCGGGGGGGCGGGGAATGAGCAGTTCTTC
cdr3_aa: CASSPSGGAGNEQFF

j_call: TRBJ1-6
clone_size: NA
v_call: TRBV7-2
d_call: TRBD1
cdr3_nt: TGTGCCAGCAGCTTAGCCTTGGGACAGCATAATTCACCCCTCCACTTT
cdr3_aa: CASSLALGQHNSPLHF

j_call: TRBJ2-1
clone_size: NA
v_call: TRBV30
d_call: TRBD2
cdr3_nt: TGTGCCTGGAGGTCACCGGGACTAGCGGGAGTTGGTGAGCAGTTCTTC
cdr3_aa: CAWRSPGLAGVGEQFF

j_call: TRBJ2-7
clone_size: once
v_call: TRBV6-5
d_call: TRBD2
cdr3_nt: TGTGCCAGCAGTTACGGGGTAGCGGGAGCCTACGAGCAGTACTTC
cdr3_aa: CASSYGVAGAYEQYF

j_call: TRBJ2-3
clone_size: NA
v_call: TRBV18
d_call: TRBD1
cdr3_nt: TGTGCCAGCTCCCAAATCGGACAGGGGGCCACAGATACGCAGTATTTT
cdr3_aa: CASSQIGQGATDTQYF

j_call: TRBJ2-1
clone_size: NA
v_call: TRBV6-6
d_call: NA
cdr3_nt: TGTGCCAGCAGTTACTCCGCGGGCAATGAGCAGTTCTTC
cdr3_aa: CASSYSAGNEQFF

j_call: TRBJ1-2
clone_size: NA
v_call: TRBV7-2
d_call: TRBD1
cdr3_nt: TGTGCCAGCAGCTTACAGGGGACAGGGGGTTATTATGACTATGGCTACACCTTC
cdr3_aa: CASSLQGTGGYYDYGYTF

j_call: TRBJ2-6
clone_size: NA
v_call: TRBV19
d_call: NA
cdr3_nt: TGTGCCAGTAGTATCCAGGGAACCTCTGGGGCCAACGTCCTGACTTTC
cdr3_aa: CASSIQGTSGANVLTF

j_call: TRBJ2-1
clone_size: NA
v_call: TRBV27
d_call: NA
cdr3_nt: TGTGCCAGCAACCACGAAGAGAACTCCTACAATGAGCAGTTCTTC
cdr3_aa: CASNHEENSYNEQFF

j_call: TRBJ2-7
clone_size: NA
v_call: TRBV30
d_call: NA
cdr3_nt: TGTGCCTGCAGGCACAGGGTTCGGACCTACGAGCAGTACTTC
cdr3_aa: CACRHRVRTYEQYF

j_call: TRBJ2-7
clone_size: once
v_call: TRBV10-3
d_call: TRBD2
cdr3_nt: TGTGCCACCCAGGAGGCGGGAGGGTCCTACGAGCAGTACTTC
cdr3_aa: CATQEAGGSYEQYF

j_call: TRBJ1-2
clone_size: NA
v_call: TRBV19
d_call: TRBD1
cdr3_nt: TGTGCCAGTAGTCCGGGGGGGACAGCTTATACTAACTATGGCTACACCTTC
cdr3_aa: CASSPGGTAYTNYGYTF

j_call: TRBJ2-5
clone_size: NA
v_call: TRBV30
d_call: NA
cdr3_nt: TGTGCCTGGAGTGGTAGCGACCAAGAGACCCAGTACTTC
cdr3_aa: CAWSGSDQETQYF

j_call: TRBJ2-7
clone_size: NA
v_call: TRBV10-1
d_call: TRBD1
cdr3_nt: TGCGCCAGCAGTGAGCGGGCACAGGGGAGCCACGAGCAGTACTTC
cdr3_aa: CASSERAQGSHEQYF

j_call: TRBJ2-7
clone_size: few
v_call: TRBV10-2
d_call: TRBD1
cdr3_nt: TGCGCCAGCAGCCGGGACAGGGGGTCCTACGAGCAGTACTTC
cdr3_aa: CASSRDRGSYEQYF

j_call: TRBJ2-5
clone_size: NA
v_call: TRBV9
d_call: TRBD2
cdr3_nt: TGTGCCAGCAGCGAAACTAGCGCGGCCCGGGGGACCCAGTACTTC
cdr3_aa: CASSETSAARGTQYF

j_call: TRBJ2-7
clone_size: NA
v_call: TRBV4-1
d_call: NA
cdr3_nt: TGCGCCAGCAGCCAAGGTACTGGAGGGATGGTCTTTACCTACGAGCAGTACTTC
cdr3_aa: CASSQGTGGMVFTYEQYF

j_call: TRBJ2-5
clone_size: NA
v_call: TRBV4-2
d_call: TRBD1
cdr3_nt: TGTGCCAGCAGCCCCGGGCCGGGACAGGGTCAGGAGACCCAGTACTTC
cdr3_aa: CASSPGPGQGQETQYF

j_call: TRBJ2-1
clone_size: NA
v_call: TRBV7-9
d_call: NA
cdr3_nt: TGTGCCAGCAGCTTCCCGGGGTTGGATGAGCAGTTCTTC
cdr3_aa: CASSFPGLDEQFF

j_call: TRBJ2-7
clone_size: NA
v_call: TRBV11-1
d_call: NA
cdr3_nt: TGTGCCAGCAGCCAGGAGTCAGGAGGGACCTACGAGCAGTACTTC
cdr3_aa: CASSQESGGTYEQYF

j_call: TRBJ1-1
clone_size: NA
v_call: TRBV7-9
d_call: TRBD1
cdr3_nt: TGTGCCAGCAGCTTTTTCCGGGACAGTAACACTGAAGCTTTCTTT
cdr3_aa: CASSFFRDSNTEAFF

j_call: TRBJ2-1
clone_size: NA
v_call: TRBV7-8
d_call: NA
cdr3_nt: TGTGCCAGCAGCACGGGGTCGGGCGATGAGCAGTTCTTC
cdr3_aa: CASSTGSGDEQFF

j_call: TRBJ2-1
clone_size: NA
v_call: TRBV10-2
d_call: TRBD1
cdr3_nt: TGCGCCAGCAGTGAAGCCGGGACAGAATCCTACAATGAGCAGTTCTTC
cdr3_aa: CASSEAGTESYNEQFF

j_call: TRBJ2-7
clone_size: NA
v_call: TRBV7-3
d_call: TRBD1
cdr3_nt: TGTGCCAGCAGCCGGGACAGCGCCTACGAGCAGTACTTC
cdr3_aa: CASSRDSAYEQYF

j_call: TRBJ1-5
clone_size: NA
v_call: TRBV30
d_call: NA
cdr3_nt: TGTGCCTGGAGTACCGGGGGGGGCAATCAGCCCCAGCATTTT
cdr3_aa: CAWSTGGGNQPQHF

j_call: TRBJ1-6
clone_size: NA
v_call: TRBV5-8
d_call: NA
cdr3_nt: TGTGCCAGCAGCTATGCAGGCACTAATTCACCCCTCCACTTT
cdr3_aa: CASSYAGTNSPLHF

j_call: TRBJ2-1
clone_size: once
v_call: TRBV7-2
d_call: TRBD2
cdr3_nt: TGTGCCAGCAGCCATACTAGCGGGGCGCAGTTCTTC
cdr3_aa: CASSHTSGAQFF

j_call: TRBJ2-7
clone_size: NA
v_call: TRBV28
d_call: TRBD2
cdr3_nt: TGTGCCAGCAGTCTCCCGGGGGGGGCGTACGAGCAGTACTTC
cdr3_aa: CASSLPGGAYEQYF

j_call: TRBJ2-3
clone_size: NA
v_call: TRBV27
d_call: NA
cdr3_nt: TGTGCCAGCAGTTTGTCCAGTAGCACAGATACGCAGTATTTT
cdr3_aa: CASSLSSSTDTQYF

j_call: TRBJ2-1
clone_size: NA
v_call: TRBV5-4
d_call: TRBD2
cdr3_nt: TGTGCCAGCAGCTCCAGGTCAGCGGGGGGGCTGAATGAGCAGTTCTTC
cdr3_aa: CASSSRSAGGLNEQFF

j_call: TRBJ2-7
clone_size: NA
v_call: TRBV6-5
d_call: NA
cdr3_nt: TGTGCCAGCAGTTACACCAAGGACAGCTCCTACGAGCAGTACTTC
cdr3_aa: CASSYTKDSSYEQYF

j_call: TRBJ2-5
clone_size: once
v_call: TRBV18
d_call: NA
cdr3_nt: TGTGCCAGCTCAGGGCTCCAGTCGGAGACCCAGTACTTC
cdr3_aa: CASSGLQSETQYF

j_call: TRBJ2-2
clone_size: NA
v_call: TRBV7-2
d_call: TRBD1
cdr3_nt: TGTGCCAGCAGCCTCGGGCGACAGGGGGCCGGCACCGGGGAGCTGTTTTTT
cdr3_aa: CASSLGRQGAGTGELFF

j_call: TRBJ1-5
clone_size: NA
v_call: TRBV7-8
d_call: NA
cdr3_nt: TGTGCCAGCAGCTTAGGAGGGAGAAACGGCAATCAGCCCCAGCATTTT
cdr3_aa: CASSLGGRNGNQPQHF